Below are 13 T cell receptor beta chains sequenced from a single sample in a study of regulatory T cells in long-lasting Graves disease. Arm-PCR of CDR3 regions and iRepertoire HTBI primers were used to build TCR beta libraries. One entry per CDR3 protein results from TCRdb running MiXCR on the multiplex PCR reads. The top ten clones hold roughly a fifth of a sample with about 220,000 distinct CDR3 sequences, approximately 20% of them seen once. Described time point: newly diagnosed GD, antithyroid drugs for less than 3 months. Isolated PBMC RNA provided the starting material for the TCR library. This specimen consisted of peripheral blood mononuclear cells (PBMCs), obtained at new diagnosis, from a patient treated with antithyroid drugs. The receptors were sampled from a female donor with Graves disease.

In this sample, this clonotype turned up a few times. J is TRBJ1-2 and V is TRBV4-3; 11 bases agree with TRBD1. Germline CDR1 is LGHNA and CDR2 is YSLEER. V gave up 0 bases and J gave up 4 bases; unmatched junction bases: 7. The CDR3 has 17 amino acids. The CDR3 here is CASSQDKRTGGFYGYTF. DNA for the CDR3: TGCGCCAGCAGCCAAGATAAAAGGACAGGGGGCTTCTATGGCTACACCTTC.

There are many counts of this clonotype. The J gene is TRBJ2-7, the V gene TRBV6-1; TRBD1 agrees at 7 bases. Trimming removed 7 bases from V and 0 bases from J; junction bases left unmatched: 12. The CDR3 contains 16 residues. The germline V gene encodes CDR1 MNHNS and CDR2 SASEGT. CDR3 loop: CASTIPDRWDSYEQYF. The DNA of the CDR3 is TGTGCCAGCACTATCCCGGACAGGTGGGACTCCTACGAGCAGTACTTC.

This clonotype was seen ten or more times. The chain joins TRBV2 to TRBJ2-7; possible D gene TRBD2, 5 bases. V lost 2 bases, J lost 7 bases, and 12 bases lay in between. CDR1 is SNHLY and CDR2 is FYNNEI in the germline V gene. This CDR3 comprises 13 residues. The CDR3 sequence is CASSELKGGEQYF. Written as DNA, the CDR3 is TGTGCCAGCAGTGAATTGAAAGGAGGTGAGCAGTACTTC.

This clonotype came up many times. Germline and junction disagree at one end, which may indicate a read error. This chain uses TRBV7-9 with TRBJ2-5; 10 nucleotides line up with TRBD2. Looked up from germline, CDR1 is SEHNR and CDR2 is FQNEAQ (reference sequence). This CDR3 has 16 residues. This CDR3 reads CASRLGLAGVQETQYF. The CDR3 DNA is TGTGCCAGCAGGTTAGGGCTAGCGGGAGTACAAGAGACCCAGTACTTC.

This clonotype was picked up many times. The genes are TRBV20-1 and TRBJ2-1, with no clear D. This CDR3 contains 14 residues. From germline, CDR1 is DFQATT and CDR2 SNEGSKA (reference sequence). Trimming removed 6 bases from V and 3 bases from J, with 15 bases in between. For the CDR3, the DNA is TGCAGTGCGGGCGGTAGCCCCGACTACAATGAGCAGTTCTTC. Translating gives CSAGGSPDYNEQFF.

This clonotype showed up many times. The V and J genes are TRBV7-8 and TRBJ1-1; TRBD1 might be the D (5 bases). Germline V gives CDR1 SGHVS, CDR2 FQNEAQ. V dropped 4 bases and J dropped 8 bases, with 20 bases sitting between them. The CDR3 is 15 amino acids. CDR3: CASSYRDGGSGEAFF. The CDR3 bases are TGTGCCAGCAGCTACCGGGACGGGGGGTCCGGGGAAGCTTTCTTT.

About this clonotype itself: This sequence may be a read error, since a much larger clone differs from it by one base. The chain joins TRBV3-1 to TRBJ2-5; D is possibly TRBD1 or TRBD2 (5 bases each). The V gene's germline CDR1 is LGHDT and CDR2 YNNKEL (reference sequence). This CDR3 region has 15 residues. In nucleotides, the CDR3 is TGTGCCGGCAGCCAAGATTTTGGGGCGGGAGAGACCCAGTACTTC. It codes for CAGSQDFGAGETQYF.

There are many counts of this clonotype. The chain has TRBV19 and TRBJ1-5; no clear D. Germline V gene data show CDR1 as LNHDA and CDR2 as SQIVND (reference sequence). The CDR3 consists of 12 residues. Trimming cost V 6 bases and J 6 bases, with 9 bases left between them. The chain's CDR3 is CASSLDFQPQHF. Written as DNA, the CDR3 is TGTGCCAGTAGCTTGGATTTTCAGCCCCAGCATTTT.

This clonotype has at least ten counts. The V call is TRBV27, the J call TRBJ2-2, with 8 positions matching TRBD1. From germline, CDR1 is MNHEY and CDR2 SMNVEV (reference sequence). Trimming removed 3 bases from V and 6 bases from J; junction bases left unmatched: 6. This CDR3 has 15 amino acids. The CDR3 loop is CASSFAIRGPGELFF. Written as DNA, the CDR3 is TGTGCCAGCAGTTTCGCGATCAGGGGGCCCGGGGAGCTGTTTTTT.

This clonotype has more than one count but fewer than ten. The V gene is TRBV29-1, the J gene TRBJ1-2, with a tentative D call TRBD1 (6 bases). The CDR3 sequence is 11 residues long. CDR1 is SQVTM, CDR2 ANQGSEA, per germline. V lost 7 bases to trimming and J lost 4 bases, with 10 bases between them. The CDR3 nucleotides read TGCAGCGCCGGACAGATCTATGGCTACACCTTC. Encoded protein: CSAGQIYGYTF. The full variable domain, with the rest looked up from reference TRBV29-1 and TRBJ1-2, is SAVISQKPSRDICQRGTSLTIQCQVDSQVTMMFWYRQQPGQSLTLIATANQGSEATYESGFVIDKFPISRPNLTFSTLTVSNMSPEDSSIYLCSAGQIYGYTFGSGTRLTVV.

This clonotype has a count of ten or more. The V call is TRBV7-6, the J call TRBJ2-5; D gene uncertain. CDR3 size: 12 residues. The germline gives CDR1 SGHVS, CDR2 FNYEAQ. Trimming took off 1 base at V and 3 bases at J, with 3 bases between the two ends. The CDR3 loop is CASSLVEETQYF. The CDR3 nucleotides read TGTGCCAGCAGCTTAGTCGAAGAGACCCAGTACTTC.

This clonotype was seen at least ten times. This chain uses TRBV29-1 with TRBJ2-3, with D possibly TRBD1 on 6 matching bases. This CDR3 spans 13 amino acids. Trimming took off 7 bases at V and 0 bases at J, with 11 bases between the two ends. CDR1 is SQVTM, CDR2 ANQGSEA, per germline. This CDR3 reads CSEGDGSTDTQYF. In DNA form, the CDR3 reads TGCAGCGAGGGGGACGGTAGCACAGATACGCAGTATTTT.

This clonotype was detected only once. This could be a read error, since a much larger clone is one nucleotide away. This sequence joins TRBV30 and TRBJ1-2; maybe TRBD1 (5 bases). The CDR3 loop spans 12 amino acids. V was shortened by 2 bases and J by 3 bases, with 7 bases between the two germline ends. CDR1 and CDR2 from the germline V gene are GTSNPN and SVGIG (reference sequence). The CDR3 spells CAWSRGDYGYTF. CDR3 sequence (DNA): TGTGCCTGGAGTAGAGGGGACTATGGCTACACCTTC.